The present entry profiles one TCR beta chain with its context. Its binding antigen is unknown. The sample holds no much larger clone one base away, and base qualities are not on file. The method was the immunoSEQ multiplex PCR assay. TCRdb re-hosts the immuneACCESS table, in-frame sequences only. Its copies lack some clones; in the studies checked, an unresolved V gene accounts for under half of them, and the cause for the rest is not known. In all, the sample holds 250,000 to 300,000 clones, and approximately 80% of those were seen once. Roughly 13% of the sample rests with the top ten. These data are taken from a study of control samples from healthy donors and cancer patients (dated by TCRdb to 2018 to 2021). Including the terminal cysteine and phenylalanine, the CDR3 comprises 17 residues. The read is trimmed to its CDR3 DNA, 51 bases read in frame from base 1. V lost 0 bases and J lost 1 base, and the count of bases not matched to a germline gene is 4. In the germline V gene, CDR1 corresponds to SGHDN and CDR2 to FVKESK.

Recombination linked TRBV14 to TRBJ2-2; a stretch of 8 junction bases matches TRBD1. This TCR derives from a woman between 55 and 75 years old with lung cancer. Sequenced: PBMCs. The CDR3 protein is CASSQDRTGLNTGELFF. In nucleotides, the sequence is TGTGCCAGCAGCCAAGACAGGACAGGGTTGAACACCGGGGAGCTGTTTTTT.